This T cell receptor (beta chain) was sequenced for a study of blood T cell repertoires in COVID-19. The overall study: T cells, B-cell-depleted T cells, or PBMCs supplied cDNA or gDNA.

Membership in each cohort depended on participant-reported clinical history. All recovered Cohort 3 donors got two negative PCRs, got clearance, or saw symptom resolution. Per germline, CDR1 SGHVS and CDR2 FQNEAQ. The CDR3 extends over 12 amino acids. V was cut by 5 bases and J by 7 bases, with 11 bases left in between. As handled by the study authors: Scientists estimated how many nucleated cells there were by amplifying reference gene primers. The data were produced by immunoSEQ multiplex PCR, yet TCRdb's version contains in-frame clones alone and is incomplete. V and J calls and clone size are those listed in that table; D and trimming were worked out from the DNA. The table records 150,000 or so clones, about nine tenths of them present only once.

The source of this sequence is a man aged 50-59 years who had recovered from COVID-19. The chain recombines TRBV7-8 with TRBJ1-2; TRBD1 is a possible D gene (5 bases). Sequencing was performed on PBMCs or T cells enriched from blood (not recorded which). CDR3 nucleotide sequence: TGTGCCAGCAGCCGGGACCAGGGTGGCTACACCTTC. This translates into CASSRDQGGYTF.